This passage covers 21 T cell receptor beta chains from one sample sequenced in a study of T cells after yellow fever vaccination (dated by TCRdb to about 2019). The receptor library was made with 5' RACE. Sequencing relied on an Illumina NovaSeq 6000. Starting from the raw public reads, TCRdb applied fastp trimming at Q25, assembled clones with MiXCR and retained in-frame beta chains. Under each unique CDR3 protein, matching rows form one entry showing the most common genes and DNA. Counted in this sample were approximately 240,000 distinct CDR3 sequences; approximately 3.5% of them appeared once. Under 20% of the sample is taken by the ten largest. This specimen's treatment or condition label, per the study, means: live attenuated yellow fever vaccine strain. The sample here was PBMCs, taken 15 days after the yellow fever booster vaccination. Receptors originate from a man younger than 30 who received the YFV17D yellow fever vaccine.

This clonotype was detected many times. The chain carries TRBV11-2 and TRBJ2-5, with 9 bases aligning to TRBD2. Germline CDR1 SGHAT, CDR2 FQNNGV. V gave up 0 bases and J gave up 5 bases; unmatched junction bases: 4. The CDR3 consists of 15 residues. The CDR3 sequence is CASSLDRGGVETQYF. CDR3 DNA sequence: TGTGCCAGCAGCTTAGATCGCGGGGGGGTGGAGACCCAGTACTTC.

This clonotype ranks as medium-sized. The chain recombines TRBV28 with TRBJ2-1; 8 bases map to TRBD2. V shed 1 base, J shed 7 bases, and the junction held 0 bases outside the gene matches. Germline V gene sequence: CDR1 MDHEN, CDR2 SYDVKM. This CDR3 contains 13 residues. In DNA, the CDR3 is TGTGCCAGCAGTTTATCGGGGGGGAATGAGCAGTTCTTC. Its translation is CASSLSGGNEQFF.

In DNA, the CDR3 is TGTGCCAGCAGCATTGCGGGAGGGGGAACCGGGGAGCTGTTTTTT. Translated, it gives CASSIAGGGTGELFF. The chain links TRBV5-4 to TRBJ2-2; TRBD2 aligns across 9 bases. The germline V gene encodes CDR1 SGHNT and CDR2 YYREEE (reference sequence). The J segment lost 5 bases and the V segment lost 4 bases, leaving 6 bases of the junction unmatched. The CDR3 runs to 15 residues.

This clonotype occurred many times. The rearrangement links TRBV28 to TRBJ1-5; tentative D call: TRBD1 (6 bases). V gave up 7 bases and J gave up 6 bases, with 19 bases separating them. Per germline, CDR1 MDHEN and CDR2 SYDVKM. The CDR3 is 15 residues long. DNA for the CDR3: TGTGCCAGCAACTCACAGGGACTTATTGGTCAGCCCCAGCATTTT. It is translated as CASNSQGLIGQPQHF.

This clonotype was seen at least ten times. CDR3 sequence: CASSPKGGGGTDTQYF. CDR3 nucleotides: TGTGCCAGCAGCCCTAAGGGCGGCGGGGGCACAGATACGCAGTATTTT. The chain employs TRBV7-3 and TRBJ2-3; weak D call: TRBD2 (6 bases). The CDR3 is made up of 16 amino acids. Germline loops: CDR1 SGHTA, CDR2 FQGTGA. The V and J ends lost 5 bases and 1 base respectively, with 16 bases between them.

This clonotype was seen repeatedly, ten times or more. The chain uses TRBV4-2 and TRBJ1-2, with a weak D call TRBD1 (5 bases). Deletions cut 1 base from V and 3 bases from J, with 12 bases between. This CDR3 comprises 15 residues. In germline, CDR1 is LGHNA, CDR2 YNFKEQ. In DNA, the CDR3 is TGTGCCAGCAGCCAAGTTGGTGCGGGGCACTATGGCTACACCTTC. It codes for CASSQVGAGHYGYTF.

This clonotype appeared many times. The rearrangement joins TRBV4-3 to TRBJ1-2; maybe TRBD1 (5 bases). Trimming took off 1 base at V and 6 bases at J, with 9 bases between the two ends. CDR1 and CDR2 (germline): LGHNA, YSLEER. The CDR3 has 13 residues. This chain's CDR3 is CASSQVGGNGYTF. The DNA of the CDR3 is TGCGCCAGCAGCCAAGTCGGGGGAAATGGCTACACCTTC.

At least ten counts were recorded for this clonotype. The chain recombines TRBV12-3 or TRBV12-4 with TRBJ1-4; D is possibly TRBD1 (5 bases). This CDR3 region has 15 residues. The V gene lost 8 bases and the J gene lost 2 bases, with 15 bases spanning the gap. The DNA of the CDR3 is TGTGCCAGCGCCCTACGGGGGATGACTAATGAAAAACTGTTTTTT. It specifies CASALRGMTNEKLFF.

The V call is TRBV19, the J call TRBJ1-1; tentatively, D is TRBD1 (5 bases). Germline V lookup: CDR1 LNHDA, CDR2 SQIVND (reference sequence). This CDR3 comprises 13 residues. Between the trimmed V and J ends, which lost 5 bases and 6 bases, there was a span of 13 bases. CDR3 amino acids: CASSATQGAEAFF. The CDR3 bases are TGTGCCAGTAGTGCGACTCAAGGGGCTGAAGCTTTCTTT.

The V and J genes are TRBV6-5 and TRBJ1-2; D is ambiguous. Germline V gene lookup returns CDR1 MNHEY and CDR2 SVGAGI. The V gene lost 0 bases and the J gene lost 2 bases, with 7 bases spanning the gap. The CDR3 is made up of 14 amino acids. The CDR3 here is CASSYSSRNYGYTF. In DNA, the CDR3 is TGTGCCAGCAGTTACTCCAGCAGGAACTATGGCTACACCTTC.

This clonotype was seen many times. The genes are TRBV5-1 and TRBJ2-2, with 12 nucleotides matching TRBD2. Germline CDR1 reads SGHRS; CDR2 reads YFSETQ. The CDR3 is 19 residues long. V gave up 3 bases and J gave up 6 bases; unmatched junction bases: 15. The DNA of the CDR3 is TGCGCCAGCAGCTCGGAACTAGCGGGGGGACTTGGATCCGCCGGGGAGCTGTTTTTT. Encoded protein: CASSSELAGGLGSAGELFF.

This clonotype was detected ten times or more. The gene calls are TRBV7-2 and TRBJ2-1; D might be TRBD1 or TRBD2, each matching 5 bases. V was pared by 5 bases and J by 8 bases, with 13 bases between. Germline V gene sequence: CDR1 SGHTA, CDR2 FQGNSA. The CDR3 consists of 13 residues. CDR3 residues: CASSLGRRYEQFF. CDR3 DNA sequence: TGTGCCAGCAGCCTGGGACGAAGGTATGAGCAGTTCTTC.

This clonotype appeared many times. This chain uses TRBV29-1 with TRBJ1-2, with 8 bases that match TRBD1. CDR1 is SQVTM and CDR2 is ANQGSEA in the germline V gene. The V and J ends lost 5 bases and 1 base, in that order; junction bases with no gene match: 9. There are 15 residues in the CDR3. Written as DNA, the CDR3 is TGCAGCGTTTCGGCAGGGGGCCCACTTAACTATGGCTACACCTTC. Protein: CSVSAGGPLNYGYTF.

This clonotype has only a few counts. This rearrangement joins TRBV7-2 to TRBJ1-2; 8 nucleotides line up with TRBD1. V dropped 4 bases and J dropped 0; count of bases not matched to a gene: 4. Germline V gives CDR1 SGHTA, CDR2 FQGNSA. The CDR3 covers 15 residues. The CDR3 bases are TGTGCCAGCAGCTCAAGGGACAGGCCTAACTATGGCTACACCTTC. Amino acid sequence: CASSSRDRPNYGYTF.

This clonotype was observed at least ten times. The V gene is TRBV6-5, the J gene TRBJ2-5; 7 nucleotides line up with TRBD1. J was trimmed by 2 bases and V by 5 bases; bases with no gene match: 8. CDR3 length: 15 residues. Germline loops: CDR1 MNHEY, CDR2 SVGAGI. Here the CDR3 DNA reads TGTGCCAGCAGTGATGGGACAGCGCTTCAAGAGACCCAGTACTTC. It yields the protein CASSDGTALQETQYF.

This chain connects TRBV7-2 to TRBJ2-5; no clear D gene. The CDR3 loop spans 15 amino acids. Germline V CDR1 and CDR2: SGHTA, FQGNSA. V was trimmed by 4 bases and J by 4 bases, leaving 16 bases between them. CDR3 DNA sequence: TGTGCCAGCAGCTCGTGGGCGCACTACCCAGAGACCCAGTACTTC. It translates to CASSSWAHYPETQYF.

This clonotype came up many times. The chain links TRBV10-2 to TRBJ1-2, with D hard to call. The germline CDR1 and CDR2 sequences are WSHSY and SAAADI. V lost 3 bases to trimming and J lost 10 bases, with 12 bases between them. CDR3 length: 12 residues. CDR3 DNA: TGCGCCAGCAGTGAAGGCAGAGTGACCTACACCTTC. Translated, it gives CASSEGRVTYTF.

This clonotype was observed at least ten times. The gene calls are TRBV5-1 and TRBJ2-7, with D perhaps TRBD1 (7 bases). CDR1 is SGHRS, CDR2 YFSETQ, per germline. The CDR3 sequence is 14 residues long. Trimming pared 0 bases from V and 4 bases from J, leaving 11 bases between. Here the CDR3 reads CASSLGRGLYEQYF. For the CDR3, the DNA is TGCGCCAGCAGCTTGGGGAGGGGGCTATACGAGCAGTACTTC.

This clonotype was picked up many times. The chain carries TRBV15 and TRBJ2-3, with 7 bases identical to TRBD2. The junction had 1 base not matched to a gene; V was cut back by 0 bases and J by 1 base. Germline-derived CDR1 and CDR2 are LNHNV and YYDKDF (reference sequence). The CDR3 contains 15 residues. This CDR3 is CATSRDRGGTDTQYF. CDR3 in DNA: TGTGCCACCAGCAGAGATCGGGGGGGCACAGATACGCAGTATTTT. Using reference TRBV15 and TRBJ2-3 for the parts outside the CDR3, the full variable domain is DAMVIQNPRYQVTQFGKPVTLSCSQTLNHNVMYWYQQKSSQAPKLLFHYYDKDFNNEADTPDNFQSRRPNTSFCFLDIRSPGLGDTAMYLCATSRDRGGTDTQYFGPGTRLTVL.

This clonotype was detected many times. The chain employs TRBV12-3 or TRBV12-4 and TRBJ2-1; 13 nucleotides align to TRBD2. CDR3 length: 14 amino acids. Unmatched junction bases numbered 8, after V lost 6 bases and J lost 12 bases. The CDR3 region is CASSAGLAGPWQFF. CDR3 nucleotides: TGTGCCAGCAGCGCGGGACTAGCGGGGCCCTGGCAGTTCTTC.

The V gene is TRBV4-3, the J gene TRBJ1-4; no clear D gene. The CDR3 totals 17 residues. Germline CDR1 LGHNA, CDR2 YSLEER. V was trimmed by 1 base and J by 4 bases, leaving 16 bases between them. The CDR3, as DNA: TGCGCCAGCAGCCAAGCCCTCTTGGGGTATGGTAATGAAAAACTGTTTTTT. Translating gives CASSQALLGYGNEKLFF.